The entry below gives a single TCR beta chain sequence along with its context. What it recognizes is unknown. The junction departs from the called germline gene at one end, perhaps through a read error. RNA was extracted from bulk tissue without any cell sorting. This sample was included in a study of tumor and adjacent non-tumor tissue in lung cancer. As for the study in general: Each sample yielded millions of productive TCRbeta reads on average. Study-wide results and limits: In normal lung, the top 100 clones were significantly more dominant than in tumor. Significantly higher TCR diversity was found in tumor than normal lung.

Three rounds of nested PCR, following a modified ARM-PCR protocol, produced the TCRbeta library. TCRdb re-analysed the multiplex PCR reads in MiXCR, keeping a single row per CDR3 protein. The sample comprises 90,000 to 130,000 distinct CDR3 sequences, 84% of which are singletons, and under 25% rests with the top ten. The CDR3 has 14 residues. Germline lookup yields CDR1 SGHVS and CDR2 FQNEAQ. The rearrangement links TRBV7-8 to TRBJ1-1; 8 bases align to TRBD1. What was sequenced was lung tumor tissue. The source is a man aged 65-85 years with non-small cell lung cancer. The chain's CDR3 is CASTQGAHNIEAFF. CDR3 DNA sequence: TGTGCCAGCACCCAGGGGGCTCATAACATTGAAGCTTTCTTT. Variable domain in full (rest from reference TRBV7-8 and TRBJ1-1): GAGVSQSPRYKVAKRGQDVALRCDPISGHVSLFWYQQALGQGPEFLTYFQNEAQLDKSGLPSDRFFAERPEGSVSTLKIQRTQQEDSAVYLCASTQGAHNIEAFFGQGTRLTVV.